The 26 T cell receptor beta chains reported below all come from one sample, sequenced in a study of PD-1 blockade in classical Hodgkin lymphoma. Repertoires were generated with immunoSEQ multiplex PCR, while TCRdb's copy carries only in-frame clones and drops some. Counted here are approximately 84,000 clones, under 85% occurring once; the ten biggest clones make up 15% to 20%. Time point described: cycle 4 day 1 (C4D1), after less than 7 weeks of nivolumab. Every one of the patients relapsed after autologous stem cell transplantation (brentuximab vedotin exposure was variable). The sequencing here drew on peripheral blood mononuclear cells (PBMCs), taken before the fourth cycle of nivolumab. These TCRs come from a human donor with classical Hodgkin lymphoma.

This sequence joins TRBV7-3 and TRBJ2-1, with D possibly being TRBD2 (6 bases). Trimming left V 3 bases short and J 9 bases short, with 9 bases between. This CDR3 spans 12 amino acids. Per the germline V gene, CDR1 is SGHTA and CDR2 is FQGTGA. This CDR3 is CASSLEGGEQFF. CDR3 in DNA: TGTGCCAGCAGCTTGGAGGGAGGTGAGCAGTTCTTC.

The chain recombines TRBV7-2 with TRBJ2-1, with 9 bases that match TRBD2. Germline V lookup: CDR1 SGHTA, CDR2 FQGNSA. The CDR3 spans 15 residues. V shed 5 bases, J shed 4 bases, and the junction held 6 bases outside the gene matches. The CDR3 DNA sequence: TGTGCCAGCAGCACCCTAAGCGGGGGGTACAATGAGCAGTTCTTC. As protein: CASSTLSGGYNEQFF.

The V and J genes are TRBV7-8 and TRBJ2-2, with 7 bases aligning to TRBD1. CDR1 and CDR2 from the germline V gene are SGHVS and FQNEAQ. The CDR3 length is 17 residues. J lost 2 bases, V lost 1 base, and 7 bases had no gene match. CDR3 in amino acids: CASSLVRGTANTGELFF. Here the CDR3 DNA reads TGTGCCAGCAGCTTAGTGAGGGGGACAGCTAACACCGGGGAGCTGTTTTTT.

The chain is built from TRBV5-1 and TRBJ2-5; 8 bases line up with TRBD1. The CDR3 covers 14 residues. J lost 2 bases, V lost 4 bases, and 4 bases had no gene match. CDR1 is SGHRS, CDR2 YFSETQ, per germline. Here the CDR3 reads CASSPRQGQETQYF. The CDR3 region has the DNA TGCGCCAGCAGCCCACGACAGGGGCAAGAGACCCAGTACTTC. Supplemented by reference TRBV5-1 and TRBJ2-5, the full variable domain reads KAGVTQTPRYLIKTRGQQVTLSCSPISGHRSVSWYQQTPGQGLQFLFEYFSETQRNKGNFPGRFSGRQFSNSRSEMNVSTLELGDSALYLCASSPRQGQETQYFGPGTRLLVL.

CDR3 protein: CSVNPLGTGELFF. Here the CDR3 DNA reads TGCAGCGTCAACCCCCTGGGCACCGGGGAGCTGTTTTTT. V is TRBV29-1 and J is TRBJ2-2; D is unclear. Trimming shortened V by 6 bases and J by 4 bases, and 12 bases separated the two germline ends. The CDR3 has 13 residues. CDR1 is SQVTM and CDR2 is ANQGSEA in the germline V gene.

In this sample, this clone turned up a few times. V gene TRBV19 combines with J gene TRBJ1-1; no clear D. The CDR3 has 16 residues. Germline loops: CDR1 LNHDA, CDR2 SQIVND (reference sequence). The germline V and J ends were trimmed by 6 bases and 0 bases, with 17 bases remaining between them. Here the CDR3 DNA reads TGTGCCAGTAGCCTCGTCGGTGGCGGATTGAACACTGAAGCTTTCTTT. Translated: CASSLVGGGLNTEAFF.

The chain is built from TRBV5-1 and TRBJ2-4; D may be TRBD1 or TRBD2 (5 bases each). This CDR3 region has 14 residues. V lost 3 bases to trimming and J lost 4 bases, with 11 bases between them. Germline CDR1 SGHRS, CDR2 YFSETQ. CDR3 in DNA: TGCGCCAGCAGCTCGACAGCGGAAAAAAACATTCAGTACTTC. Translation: CASSSTAEKNIQYF.

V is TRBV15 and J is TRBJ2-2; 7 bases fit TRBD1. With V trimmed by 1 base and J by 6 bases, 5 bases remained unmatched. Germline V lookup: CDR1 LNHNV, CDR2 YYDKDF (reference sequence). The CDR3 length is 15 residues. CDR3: CATSRVDRESGELFF. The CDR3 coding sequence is TGTGCCACCAGCAGAGTTGACAGGGAGTCCGGGGAGCTGTTTTTT. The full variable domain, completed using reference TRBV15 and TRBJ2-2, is DAMVIQNPRYQVTQFGKPVTLSCSQTLNHNVMYWYQQKSSQAPKLLFHYYDKDFNNEADTPDNFQSRRPNTSFCFLDIRSPGLGDTAMYLCATSRVDRESGELFFGEGSRLTVL.

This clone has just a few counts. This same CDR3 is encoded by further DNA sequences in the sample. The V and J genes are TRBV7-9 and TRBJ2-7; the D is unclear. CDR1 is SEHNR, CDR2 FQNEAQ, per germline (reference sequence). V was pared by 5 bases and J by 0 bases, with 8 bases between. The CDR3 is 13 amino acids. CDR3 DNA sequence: TGTGCCAGCAGCCCTCGGTCCTCCTACGAGCAGTACTTC. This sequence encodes CASSPRSSYEQYF.

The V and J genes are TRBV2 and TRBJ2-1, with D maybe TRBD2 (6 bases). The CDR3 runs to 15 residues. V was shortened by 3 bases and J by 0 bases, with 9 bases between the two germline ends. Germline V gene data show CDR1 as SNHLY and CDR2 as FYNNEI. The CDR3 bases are TGTGCCAGCAGTGAGTTGGGGGGCTCCTACAATGAGCAGTTCTTC. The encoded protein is CASSELGGSYNEQFF. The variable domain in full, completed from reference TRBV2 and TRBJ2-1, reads EPEVTQTPSHQVTQMGQEVILRCVPISNHLYFYWYRQILGQKVEFLVSFYNNEISEKSEIFDDQFSVERPDGSNFTLKIRSTKLEDSAMYFCASSELGGSYNEQFFGPGTRLTVL.

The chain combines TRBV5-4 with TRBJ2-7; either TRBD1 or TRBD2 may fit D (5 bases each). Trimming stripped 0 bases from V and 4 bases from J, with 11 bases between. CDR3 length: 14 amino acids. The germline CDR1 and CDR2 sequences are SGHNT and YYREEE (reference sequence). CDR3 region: CASSLDGGRYEQYF. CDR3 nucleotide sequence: TGTGCCAGCAGCTTGGATGGGGGACGGTACGAGCAGTACTTC.

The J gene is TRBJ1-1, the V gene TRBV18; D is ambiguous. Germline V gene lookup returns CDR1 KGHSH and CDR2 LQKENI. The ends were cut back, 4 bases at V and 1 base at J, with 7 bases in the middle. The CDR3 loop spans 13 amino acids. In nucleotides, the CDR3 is TGTGCCAGCTCACGGACGGGGAACACTGAAGCTTTCTTT. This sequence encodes CASSRTGNTEAFF.

The CDR3 protein is CAIRLTGDRGEQFF. For the CDR3, the DNA is TGTGCCATCAGGCTGACAGGGGATCGTGGTGAGCAGTTCTTC. The genes are TRBV10-3 and TRBJ2-1; 8 bases map to TRBD1. Germline loops: CDR1 ENHRY, CDR2 SYGVKD. The CDR3 runs 14 residues. J lost 9 bases, V lost 6 bases, and 10 bases had no gene match.

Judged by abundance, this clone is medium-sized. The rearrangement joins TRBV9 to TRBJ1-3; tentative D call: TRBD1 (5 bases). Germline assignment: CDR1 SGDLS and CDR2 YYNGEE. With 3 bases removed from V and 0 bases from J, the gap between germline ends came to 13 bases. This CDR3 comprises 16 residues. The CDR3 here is CASSDRPGTSGNTIYF. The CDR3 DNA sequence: TGTGCCAGCAGCGACAGACCCGGGACCTCTGGAAACACCATATATTTT.

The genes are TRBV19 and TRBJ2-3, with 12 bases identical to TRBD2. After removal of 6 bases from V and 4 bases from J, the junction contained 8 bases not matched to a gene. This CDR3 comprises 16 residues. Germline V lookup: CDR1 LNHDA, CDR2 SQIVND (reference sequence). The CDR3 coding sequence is TGTGCCAGTAGGAGGCTAGCGGGAGGGCCAGCAGATACGCAGTATTTT. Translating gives CASRRLAGGPADTQYF.

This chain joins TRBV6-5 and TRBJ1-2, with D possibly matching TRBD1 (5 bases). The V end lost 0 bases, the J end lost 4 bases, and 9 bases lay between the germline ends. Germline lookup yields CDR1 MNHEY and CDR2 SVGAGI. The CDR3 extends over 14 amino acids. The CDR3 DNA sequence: TGTGCCAGCAGTTACTCTGCCAGGGCCTATGGCTACACCTTC. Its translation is CASSYSARAYGYTF.

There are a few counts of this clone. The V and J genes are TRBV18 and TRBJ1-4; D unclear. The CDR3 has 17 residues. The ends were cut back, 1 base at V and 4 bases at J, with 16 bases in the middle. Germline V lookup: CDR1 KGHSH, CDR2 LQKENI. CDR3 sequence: CASSPLPPHGNNEKLFF. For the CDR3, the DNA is TGTGCCAGCTCACCACTCCCGCCTCACGGAAATAATGAAAAACTGTTTTTT.

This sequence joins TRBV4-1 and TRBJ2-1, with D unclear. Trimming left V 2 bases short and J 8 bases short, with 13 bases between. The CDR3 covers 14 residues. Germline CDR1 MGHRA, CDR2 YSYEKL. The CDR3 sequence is CASSQTLGRYEQFF. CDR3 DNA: TGCGCCAGCAGCCAAACGCTAGGCCGCTATGAGCAGTTCTTC.

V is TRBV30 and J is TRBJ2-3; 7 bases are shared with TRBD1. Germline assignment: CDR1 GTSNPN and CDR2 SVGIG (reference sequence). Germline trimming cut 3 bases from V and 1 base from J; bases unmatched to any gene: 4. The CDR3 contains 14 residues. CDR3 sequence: CAWRRTGGTDTQYF. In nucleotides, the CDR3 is TGTGCCTGGAGACGGACAGGAGGCACAGATACGCAGTATTTT. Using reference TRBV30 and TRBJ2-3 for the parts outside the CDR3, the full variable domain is SQTIHQWPATLVQPVGSPLSLECTVEGTSNPNLYWYRQAAGRGLQLLFYSVGIGQISSEVPQNLSASRPQDRQFILSSKKLLLSDSGFYLCAWRRTGGTDTQYFGPGTRLTVL.

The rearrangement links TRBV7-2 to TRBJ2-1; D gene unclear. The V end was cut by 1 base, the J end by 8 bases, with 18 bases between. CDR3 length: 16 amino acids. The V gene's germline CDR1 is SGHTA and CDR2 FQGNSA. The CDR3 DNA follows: TGTGCCAGCAGCTTAGGAGCTGTCTACCTAAGGGATGAGCAGTTCTTC. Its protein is CASSLGAVYLRDEQFF.

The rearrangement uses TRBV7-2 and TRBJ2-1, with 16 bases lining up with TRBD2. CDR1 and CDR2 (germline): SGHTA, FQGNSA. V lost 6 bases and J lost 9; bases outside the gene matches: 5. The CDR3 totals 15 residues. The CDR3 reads CASRLGLAGGFEQFF. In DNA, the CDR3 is TGTGCCAGCAGACTGGGACTAGCGGGAGGGTTTGAGCAGTTCTTC. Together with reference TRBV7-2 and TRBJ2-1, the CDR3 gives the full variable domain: GAGVSQSPSNKVTEKGKDVELRCDPISGHTALYWYRQSLGQGLEFLIYFQGNSAPDKSGLPSDRFSAERTGGSVSTLTIQRTQQEDSAVYLCASRLGLAGGFEQFFGPGTRLTVL.

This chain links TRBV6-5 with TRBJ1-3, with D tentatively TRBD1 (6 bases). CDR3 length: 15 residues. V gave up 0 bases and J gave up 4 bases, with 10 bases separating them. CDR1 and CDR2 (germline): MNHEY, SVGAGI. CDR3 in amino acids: CASSYSGGAGNTIYF. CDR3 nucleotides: TGTGCCAGCAGTTACTCAGGGGGTGCCGGAAACACCATATATTTT.

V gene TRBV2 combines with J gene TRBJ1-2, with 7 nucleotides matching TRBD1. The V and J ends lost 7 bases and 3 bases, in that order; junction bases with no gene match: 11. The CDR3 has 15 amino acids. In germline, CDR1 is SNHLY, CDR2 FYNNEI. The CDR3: CASTLGTAAYYGYTF. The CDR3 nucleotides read TGTGCCAGCACCCTCGGGACAGCAGCGTACTATGGCTACACCTTC. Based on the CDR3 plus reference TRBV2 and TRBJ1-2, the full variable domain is EPEVTQTPSHQVTQMGQEVILRCVPISNHLYFYWYRQILGQKVEFLVSFYNNEISEKSEIFDDQFSVERPDGSNFTLKIRSTKLEDSAMYFCASTLGTAAYYGYTFGSGTRLTVV.

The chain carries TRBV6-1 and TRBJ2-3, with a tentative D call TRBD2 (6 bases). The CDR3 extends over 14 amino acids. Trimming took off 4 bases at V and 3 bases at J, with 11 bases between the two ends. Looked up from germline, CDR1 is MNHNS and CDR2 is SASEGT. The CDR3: CASSGWRETDTQYF. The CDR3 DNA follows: TGTGCCAGCAGTGGTTGGAGGGAAACAGATACGCAGTATTTT.

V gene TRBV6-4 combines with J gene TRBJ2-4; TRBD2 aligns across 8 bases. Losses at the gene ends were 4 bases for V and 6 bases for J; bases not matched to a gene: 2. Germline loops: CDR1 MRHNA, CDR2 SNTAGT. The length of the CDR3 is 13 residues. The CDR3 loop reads CASSGGLGNIQYF. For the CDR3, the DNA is TGTGCCAGCAGTGGGGGACTAGGAAACATTCAGTACTTC.

Here the CDR3 reads CASSFWSDTQYF. CDR3 bases: TGTGCCAGCAGTTTTTGGTCAGATACGCAGTATTTT. J is TRBJ2-3 and V is TRBV28; D unclear. This CDR3 is built from 12 residues. V lost 3 bases and J lost 4, with 5 bases in between. CDR1 and CDR2 (germline): MDHEN, SYDVKM.